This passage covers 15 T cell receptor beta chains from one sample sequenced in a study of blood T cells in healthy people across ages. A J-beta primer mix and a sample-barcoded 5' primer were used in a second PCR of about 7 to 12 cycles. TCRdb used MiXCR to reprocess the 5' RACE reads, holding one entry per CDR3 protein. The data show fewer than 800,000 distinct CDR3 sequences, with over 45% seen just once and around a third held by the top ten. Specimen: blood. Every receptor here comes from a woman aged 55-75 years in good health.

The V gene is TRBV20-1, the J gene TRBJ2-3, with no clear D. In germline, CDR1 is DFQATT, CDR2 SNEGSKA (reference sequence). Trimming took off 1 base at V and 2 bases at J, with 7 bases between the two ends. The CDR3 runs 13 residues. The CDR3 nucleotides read TGCAGTGCTAGAGTCATTTACACAGATACGCAGTATTTT. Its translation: CSARVIYTDTQYF.

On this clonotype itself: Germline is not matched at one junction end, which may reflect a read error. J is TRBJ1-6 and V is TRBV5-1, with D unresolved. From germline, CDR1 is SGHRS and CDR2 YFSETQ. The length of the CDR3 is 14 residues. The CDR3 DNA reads TGCGTCAGCGGCTTGGGCAGGTCGGATTCACCCCTCCACTTT. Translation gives CVSGLGRSDSPLHF.

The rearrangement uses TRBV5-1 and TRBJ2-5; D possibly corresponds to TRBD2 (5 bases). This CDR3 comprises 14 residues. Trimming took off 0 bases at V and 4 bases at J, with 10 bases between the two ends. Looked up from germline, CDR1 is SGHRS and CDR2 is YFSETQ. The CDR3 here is CASSLERRGETQYF. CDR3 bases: TGCGCCAGCAGCTTGGAAAGACGGGGAGAGACCCAGTACTTC. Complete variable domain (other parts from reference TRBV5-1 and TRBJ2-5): KAGVTQTPRYLIKTRGQQVTLSCSPISGHRSVSWYQQTPGQGLQFLFEYFSETQRNKGNFPGRFSGRQFSNSRSEMNVSTLELGDSALYLCASSLERRGETQYFGPGTRLLVL.

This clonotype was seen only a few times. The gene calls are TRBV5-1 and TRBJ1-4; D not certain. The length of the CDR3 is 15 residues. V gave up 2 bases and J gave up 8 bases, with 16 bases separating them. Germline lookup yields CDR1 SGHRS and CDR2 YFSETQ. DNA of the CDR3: TGCGCCAGCAGCTTCAGTGGGAACGGAAGAGAAAAACTGTTTTTT. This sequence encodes CASSFSGNGREKLFF.

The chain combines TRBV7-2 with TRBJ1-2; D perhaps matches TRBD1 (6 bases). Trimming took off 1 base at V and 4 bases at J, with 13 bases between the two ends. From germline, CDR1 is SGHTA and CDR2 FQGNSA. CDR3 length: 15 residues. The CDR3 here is CASSLDGGGGYGYTF. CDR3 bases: TGTGCCAGCAGCTTAGATGGTGGAGGGGGCTATGGCTACACCTTC.

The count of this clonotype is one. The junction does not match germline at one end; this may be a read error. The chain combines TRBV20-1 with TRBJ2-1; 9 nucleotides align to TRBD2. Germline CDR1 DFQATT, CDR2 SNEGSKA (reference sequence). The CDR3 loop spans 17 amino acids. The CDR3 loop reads CNARDLTSGRTGNEQFF. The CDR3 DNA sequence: TGCAATGCTAGAGATCTGACGAGCGGGAGGACGGGGAATGAGCAGTTCTTC.

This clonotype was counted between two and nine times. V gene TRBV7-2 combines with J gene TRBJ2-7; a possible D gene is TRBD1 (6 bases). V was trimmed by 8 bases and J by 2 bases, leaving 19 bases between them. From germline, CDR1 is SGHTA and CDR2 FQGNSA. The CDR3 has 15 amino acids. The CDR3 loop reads CASALAMDSAYEQYF. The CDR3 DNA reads TGTGCCAGCGCCCTGGCGATGGACAGCGCCTACGAGCAGTACTTC.

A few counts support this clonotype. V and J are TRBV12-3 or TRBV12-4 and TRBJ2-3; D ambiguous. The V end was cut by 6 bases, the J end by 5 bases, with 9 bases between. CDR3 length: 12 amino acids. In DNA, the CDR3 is TGTGCCAGCAGACGGACGGAAGATACGCAGTATTTT. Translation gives CASRRTEDTQYF.

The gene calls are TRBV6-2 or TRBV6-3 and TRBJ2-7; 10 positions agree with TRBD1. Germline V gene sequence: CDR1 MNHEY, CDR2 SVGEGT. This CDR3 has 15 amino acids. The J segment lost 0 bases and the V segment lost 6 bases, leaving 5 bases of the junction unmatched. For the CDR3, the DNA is TGTGCCAGCAGCCCGGACAGGGGGACCTCCTACGAGCAGTACTTC. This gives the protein CASSPDRGTSYEQYF.

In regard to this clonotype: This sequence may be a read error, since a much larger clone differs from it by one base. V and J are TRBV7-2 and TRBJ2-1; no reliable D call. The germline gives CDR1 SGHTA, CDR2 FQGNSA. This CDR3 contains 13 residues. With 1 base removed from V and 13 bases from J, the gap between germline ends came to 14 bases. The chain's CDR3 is CASSLGHQETQFF. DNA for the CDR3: TGTGCCAGCAGCTTAGGACACCAAGAGACCCAGTTCTTC.

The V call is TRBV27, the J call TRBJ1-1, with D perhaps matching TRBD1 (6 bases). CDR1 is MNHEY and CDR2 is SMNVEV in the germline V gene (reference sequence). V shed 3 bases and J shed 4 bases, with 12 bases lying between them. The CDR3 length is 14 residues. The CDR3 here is CASSLRGAATEAFF. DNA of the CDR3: TGTGCCAGCAGTTTGCGGGGGGCAGCCACTGAAGCTTTCTTT.

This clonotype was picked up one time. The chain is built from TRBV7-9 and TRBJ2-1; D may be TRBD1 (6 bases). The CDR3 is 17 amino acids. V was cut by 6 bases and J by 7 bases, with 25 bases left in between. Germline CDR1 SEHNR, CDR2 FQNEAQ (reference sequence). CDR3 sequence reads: CASRQDRQWKGENEQFF. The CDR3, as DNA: TGTGCCAGCAGGCAAGACAGGCAATGGAAGGGGGAAAATGAGCAGTTCTTC.

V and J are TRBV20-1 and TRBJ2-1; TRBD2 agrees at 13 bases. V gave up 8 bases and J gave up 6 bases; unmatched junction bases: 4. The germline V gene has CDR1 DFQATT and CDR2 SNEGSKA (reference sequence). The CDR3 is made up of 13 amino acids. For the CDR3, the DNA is TGCAGTCCGGGACTAGCGGGAATCAATGAGCAGTTCTTC. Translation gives CSPGLAGINEQFF.

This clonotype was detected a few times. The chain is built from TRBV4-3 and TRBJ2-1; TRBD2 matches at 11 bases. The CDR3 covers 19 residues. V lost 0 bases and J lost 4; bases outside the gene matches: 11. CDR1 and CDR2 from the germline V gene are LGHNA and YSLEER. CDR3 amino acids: CASSQDQGLAGSGYNEQFF. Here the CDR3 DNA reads TGCGCCAGCAGCCAAGATCAAGGACTAGCGGGCTCAGGGTACAATGAGCAGTTCTTC.

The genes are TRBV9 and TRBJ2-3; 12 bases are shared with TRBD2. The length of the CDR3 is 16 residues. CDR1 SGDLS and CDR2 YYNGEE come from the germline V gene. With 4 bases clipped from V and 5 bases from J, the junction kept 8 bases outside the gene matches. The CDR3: CASSSSGREWGDTQYF. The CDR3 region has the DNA TGTGCCAGCAGCTCTAGCGGGAGGGAATGGGGAGATACGCAGTATTTT.